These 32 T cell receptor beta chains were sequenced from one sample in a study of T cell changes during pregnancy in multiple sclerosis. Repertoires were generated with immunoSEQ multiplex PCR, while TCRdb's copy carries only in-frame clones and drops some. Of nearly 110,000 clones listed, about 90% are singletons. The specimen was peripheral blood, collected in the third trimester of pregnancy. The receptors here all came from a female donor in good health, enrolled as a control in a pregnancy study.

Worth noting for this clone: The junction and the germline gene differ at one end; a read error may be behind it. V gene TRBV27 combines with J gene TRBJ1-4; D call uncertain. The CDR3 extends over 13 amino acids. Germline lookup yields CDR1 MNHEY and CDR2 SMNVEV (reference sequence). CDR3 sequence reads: CASTDLAKEKLFF. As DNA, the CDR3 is TGTGCCAGCACCGACTTGGCTAAGGAAAAACTGTTTTTT.

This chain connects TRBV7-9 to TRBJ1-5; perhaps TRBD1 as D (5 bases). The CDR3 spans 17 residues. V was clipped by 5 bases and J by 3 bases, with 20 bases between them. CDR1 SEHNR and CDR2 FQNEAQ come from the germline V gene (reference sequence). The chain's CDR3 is CASSLGSAGHPNQPQHF. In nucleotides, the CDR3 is TGTGCCAGCAGCCTCGGGTCGGCGGGGCATCCCAATCAGCCCCAGCATTTT.

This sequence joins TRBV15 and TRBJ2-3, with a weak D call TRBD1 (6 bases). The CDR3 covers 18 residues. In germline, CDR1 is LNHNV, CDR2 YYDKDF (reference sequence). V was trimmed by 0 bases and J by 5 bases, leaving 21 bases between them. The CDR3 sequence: CATSRDYWDNSEGDTQYF. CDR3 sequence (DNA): TGTGCCACCAGCAGAGATTATTGGGACAACTCAGAGGGAGATACGCAGTATTTT.

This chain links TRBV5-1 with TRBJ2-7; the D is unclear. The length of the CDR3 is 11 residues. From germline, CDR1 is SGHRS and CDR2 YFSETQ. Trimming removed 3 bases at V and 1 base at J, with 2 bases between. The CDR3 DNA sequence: TGCGCCAGCAGCTCTTCCTACGAGCAGTACTTC. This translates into CASSSSYEQYF. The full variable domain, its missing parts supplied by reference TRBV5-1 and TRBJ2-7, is KAGVTQTPRYLIKTRGQQVTLSCSPISGHRSVSWYQQTPGQGLQFLFEYFSETQRNKGNFPGRFSGRQFSNSRSEMNVSTLELGDSALYLCASSSSYEQYFGPGTRLTVT.

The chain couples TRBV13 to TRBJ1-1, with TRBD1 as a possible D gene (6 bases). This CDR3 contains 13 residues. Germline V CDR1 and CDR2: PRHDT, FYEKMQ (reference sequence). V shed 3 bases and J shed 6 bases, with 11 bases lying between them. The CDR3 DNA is TGTGCCAGCAGCTTGGGGACACCCCCTGAAGCTTTCTTT. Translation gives CASSLGTPPEAFF.

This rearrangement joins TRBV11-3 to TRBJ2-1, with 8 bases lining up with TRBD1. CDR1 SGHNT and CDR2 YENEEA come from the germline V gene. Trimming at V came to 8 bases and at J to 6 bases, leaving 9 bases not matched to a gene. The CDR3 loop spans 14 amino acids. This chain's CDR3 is CASQDRVGVNEQFF. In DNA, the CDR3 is TGTGCCAGCCAGGACAGGGTAGGTGTCAATGAGCAGTTCTTC.

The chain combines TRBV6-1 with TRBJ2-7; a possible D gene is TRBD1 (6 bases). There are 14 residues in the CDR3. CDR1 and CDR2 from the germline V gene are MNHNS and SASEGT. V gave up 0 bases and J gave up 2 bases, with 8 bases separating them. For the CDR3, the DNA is TGTGCCAGCAGTGAAGCGGGACAAACCTACGAGCAGTACTTC. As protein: CASSEAGQTYEQYF.

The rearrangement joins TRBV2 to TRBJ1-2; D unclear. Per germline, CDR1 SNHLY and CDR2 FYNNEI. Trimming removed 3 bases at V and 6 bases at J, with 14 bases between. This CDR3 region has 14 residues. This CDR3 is CASSEGRKVNGYTF. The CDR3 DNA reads TGTGCCAGCAGTGAGGGCAGAAAGGTGAATGGCTACACCTTC.

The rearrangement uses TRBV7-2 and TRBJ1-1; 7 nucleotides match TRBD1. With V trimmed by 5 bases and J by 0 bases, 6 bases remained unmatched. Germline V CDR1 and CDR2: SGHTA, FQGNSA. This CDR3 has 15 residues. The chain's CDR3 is CASSKDRLMNTEAFF. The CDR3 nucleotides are TGTGCCAGCAGCAAGGACAGGCTGATGAACACTGAAGCTTTCTTT.

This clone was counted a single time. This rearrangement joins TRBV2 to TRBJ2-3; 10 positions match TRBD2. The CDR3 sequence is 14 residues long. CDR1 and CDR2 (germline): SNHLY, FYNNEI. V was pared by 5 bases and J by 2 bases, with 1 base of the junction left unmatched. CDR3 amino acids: CASSSGGDTDTQYF. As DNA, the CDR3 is TGTGCCAGCAGTAGCGGGGGGGACACAGATACGCAGTATTTT.

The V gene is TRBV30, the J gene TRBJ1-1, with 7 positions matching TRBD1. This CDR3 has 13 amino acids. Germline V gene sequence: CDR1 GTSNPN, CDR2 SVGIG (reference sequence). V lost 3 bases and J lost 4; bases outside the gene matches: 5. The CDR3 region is CAWRTQGSTEAFF. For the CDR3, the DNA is TGTGCCTGGAGAACACAGGGGAGCACTGAAGCTTTCTTT.

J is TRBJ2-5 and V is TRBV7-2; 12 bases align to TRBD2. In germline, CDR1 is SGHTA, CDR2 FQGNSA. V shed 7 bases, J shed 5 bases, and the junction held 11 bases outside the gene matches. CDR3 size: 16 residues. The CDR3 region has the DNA TGTGCCAGCAACCCGAGAGGGGGACTAGCGGGCGAGACCCAGTACTTC. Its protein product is CASNPRGGLAGETQYF.

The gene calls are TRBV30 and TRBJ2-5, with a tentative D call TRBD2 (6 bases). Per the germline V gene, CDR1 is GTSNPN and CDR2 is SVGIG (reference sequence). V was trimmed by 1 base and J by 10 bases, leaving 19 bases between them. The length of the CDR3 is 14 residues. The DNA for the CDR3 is TGTGCCTGGAGTGGACTCGGCGGGGAAAGGGACCAGTACTTC. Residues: CAWSGLGGERDQYF.

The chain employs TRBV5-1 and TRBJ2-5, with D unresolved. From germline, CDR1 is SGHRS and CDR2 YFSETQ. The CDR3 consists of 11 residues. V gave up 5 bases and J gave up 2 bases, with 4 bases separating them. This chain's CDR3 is CASRLQETQYF. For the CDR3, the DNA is TGCGCCAGCAGGCTACAAGAGACCCAGTACTTC.

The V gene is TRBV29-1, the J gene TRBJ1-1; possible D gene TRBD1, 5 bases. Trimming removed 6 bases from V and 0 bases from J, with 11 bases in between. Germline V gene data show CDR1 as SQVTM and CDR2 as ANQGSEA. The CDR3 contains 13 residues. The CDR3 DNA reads TGCAGCGTCAACGTACAGGTGAACACTGAAGCTTTCTTT. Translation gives CSVNVQVNTEAFF.

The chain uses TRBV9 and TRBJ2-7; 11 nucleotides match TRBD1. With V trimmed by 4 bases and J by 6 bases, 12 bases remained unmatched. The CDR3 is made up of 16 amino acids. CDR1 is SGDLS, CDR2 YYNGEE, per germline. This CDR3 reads CASSTLPGGQGVEQYF. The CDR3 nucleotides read TGTGCCAGCAGCACTCTCCCAGGGGGACAGGGGGTCGAGCAGTACTTC.

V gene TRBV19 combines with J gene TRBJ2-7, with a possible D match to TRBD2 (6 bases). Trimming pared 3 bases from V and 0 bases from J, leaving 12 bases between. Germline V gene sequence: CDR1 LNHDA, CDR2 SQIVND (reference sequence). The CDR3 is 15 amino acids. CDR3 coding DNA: TGTGCCAGTAGTATCGCATCCGGGAGCTCCTACGAGCAGTACTTC. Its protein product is CASSIASGSSYEQYF.

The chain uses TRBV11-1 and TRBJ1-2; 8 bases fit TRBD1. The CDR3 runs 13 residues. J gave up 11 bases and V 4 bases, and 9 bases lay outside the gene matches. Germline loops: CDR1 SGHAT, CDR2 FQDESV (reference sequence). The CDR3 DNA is TGTGCCAGCAGCTCCCGAGGGGACAGGAGTTACACCTTC. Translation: CASSSRGDRSYTF.

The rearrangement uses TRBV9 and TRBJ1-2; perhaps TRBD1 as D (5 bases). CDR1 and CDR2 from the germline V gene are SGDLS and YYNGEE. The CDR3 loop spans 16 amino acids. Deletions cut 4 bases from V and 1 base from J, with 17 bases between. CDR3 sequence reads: CASSPNQGALNYGYTF. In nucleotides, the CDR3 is TGTGCCAGCAGCCCGAACCAGGGTGCGCTTAACTATGGCTACACCTTC.

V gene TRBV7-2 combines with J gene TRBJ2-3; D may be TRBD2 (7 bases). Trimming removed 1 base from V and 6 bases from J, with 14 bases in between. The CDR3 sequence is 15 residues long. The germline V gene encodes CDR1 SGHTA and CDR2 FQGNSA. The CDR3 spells CASSLEPGGWDTQYF. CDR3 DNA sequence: TGTGCCAGCAGCTTAGAGCCGGGGGGCTGGGATACGCAGTATTTT.

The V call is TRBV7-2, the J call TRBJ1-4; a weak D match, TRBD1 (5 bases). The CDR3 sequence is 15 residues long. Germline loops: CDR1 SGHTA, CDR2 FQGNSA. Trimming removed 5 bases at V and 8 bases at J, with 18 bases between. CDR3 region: CASSPSSGVGEKLFF. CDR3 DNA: TGTGCCAGCAGCCCGTCCTCGGGGGTAGGCGAAAAACTGTTTTTT.

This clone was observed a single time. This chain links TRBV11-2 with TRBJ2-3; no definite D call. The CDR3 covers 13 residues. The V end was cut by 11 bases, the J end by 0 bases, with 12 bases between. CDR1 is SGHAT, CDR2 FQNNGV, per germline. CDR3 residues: CAAEPTSTDTQYF. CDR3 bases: TGTGCCGCCGAGCCTACGAGCACAGATACGCAGTATTTT.

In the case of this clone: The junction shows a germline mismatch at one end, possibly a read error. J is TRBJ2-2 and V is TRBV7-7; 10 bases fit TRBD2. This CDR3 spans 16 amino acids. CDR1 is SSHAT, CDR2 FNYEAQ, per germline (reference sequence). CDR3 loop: CASSRSSGGLTGELFF. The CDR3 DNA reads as TGTGCTAGCAGCAGATCTAGCGGGGGCCTTACCGGGGAGCTGTTTTTT.

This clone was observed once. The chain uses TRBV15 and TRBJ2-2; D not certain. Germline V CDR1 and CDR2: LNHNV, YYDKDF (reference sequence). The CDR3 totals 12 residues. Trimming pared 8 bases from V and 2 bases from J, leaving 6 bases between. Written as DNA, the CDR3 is TGTGCCACCCTTAAAAACACCGGGGAGCTGTTTTTT. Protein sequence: CATLKNTGELFF.

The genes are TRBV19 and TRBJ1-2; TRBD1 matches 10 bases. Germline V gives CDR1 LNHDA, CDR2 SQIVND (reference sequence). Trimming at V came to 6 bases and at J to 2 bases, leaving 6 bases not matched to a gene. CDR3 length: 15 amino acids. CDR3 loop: CASRRSTGGNYGYTF. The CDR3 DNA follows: TGTGCCAGTAGACGCTCGACAGGGGGCAACTATGGCTACACCTTC.

The CDR3 region is CASSLGKYTDTQYF. CDR3 coding DNA: TGTGCCAGCAGCTTAGGTAAATACACAGATACGCAGTATTTT. This chain links TRBV7-2 with TRBJ2-3; D is uncertain. This CDR3 is built from 14 residues. V lost 1 base and J lost 2, with 7 bases in between. The germline V gene encodes CDR1 SGHTA and CDR2 FQGNSA.

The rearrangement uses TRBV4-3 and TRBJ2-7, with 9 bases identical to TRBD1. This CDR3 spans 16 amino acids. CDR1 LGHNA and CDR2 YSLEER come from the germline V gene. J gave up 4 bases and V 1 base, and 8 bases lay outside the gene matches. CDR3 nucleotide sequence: TGCGCCAGCAGCCAAGTACTAGGGGACAGGGTATACGAGCAGTACTTC. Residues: CASSQVLGDRVYEQYF.

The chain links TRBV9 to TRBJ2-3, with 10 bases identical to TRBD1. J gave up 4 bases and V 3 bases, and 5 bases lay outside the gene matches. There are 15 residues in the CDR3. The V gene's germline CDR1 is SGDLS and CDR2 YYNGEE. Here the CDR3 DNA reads TGTGCCAGCAGCGCAGGGACAGGGGAAGCAGATACGCAGTATTTT. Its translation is CASSAGTGEADTQYF.

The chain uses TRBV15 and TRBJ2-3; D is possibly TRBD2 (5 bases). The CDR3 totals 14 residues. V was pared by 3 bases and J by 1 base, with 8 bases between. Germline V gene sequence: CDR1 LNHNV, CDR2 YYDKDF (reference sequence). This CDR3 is CATSSKGGTDTQYF. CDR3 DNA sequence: TGTGCCACCAGCAGTAAGGGAGGCACAGATACGCAGTATTTT.

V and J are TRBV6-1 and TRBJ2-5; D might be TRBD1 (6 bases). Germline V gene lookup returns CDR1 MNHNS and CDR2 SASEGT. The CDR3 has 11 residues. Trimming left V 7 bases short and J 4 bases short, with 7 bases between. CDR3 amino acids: CASKGGETQYF. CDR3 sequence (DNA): TGTGCCAGCAAAGGGGGAGAGACCCAGTACTTC.

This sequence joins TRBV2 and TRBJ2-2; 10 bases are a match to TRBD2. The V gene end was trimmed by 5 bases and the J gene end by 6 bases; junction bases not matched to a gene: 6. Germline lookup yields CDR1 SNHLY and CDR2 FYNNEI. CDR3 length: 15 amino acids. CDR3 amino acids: CASSLKRGGPGELFF. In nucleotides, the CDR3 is TGTGCCAGCAGTCTAAAGCGGGGGGGCCCCGGGGAGCTGTTTTTT.

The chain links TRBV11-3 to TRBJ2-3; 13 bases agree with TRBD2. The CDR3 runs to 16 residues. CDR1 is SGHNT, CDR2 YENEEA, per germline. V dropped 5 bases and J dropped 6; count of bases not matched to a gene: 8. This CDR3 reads CASSPELAGGMDTQYF. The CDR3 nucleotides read TGTGCCAGCAGCCCGGAACTAGCGGGGGGGATGGATACGCAGTATTTT. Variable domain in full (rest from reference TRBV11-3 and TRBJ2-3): EAGVVQSPRYKIIEKKQPVAFWCNPISGHNTLYWYLQNLGQGPELLIRYENEEAVDDSQLPKDRFSAERLKGVDSTLKIQPAELGDSAVYLCASSPELAGGMDTQYFGPGTRLTVL.